The next 27 T cell receptor beta chains were all read from a single sample in a study of blood T cell repertoires in COVID-19 (TCRdb year 2020). Libraries were built with the immunoSEQ multiplex PCR assay. TCRdb re-hosts the immuneACCESS table, in-frame sequences only. Its copies lack some clones; in the studies checked, an unresolved V gene accounts for under half of them, and the cause for the rest is not known. Across this sample there are 55,000 to 90,000 clones, with about 86% seen only once. Roughly 3.9% of the sample is taken by the ten largest. The source material was peripheral blood. The origin of the receptors is a man in his 70s with active COVID-19.

Here the CDR3 DNA reads TGTGCCTGGAGTGCTGTAGATACGCAGTATTTT. Its protein is CAWSAVDTQYF. The chain couples TRBV30 to TRBJ2-3; D unclear. Trimming took 1 base from V and 5 from J, leaving 4 bases between them. CDR1 GTSNPN and CDR2 SVGIG come from the germline V gene (reference sequence). This CDR3 is built from 11 residues.

The chain employs TRBV27 and TRBJ2-6; TRBD1 matches 10 bases. Germline CDR1 is MNHEY and CDR2 is SMNVEV (reference sequence). Unmatched junction bases numbered 12, after V lost 5 bases and J lost 2 bases. The CDR3 is 19 residues long. The CDR3 is CASSTTTGGNLAGANVLTF. CDR3 in DNA: TGTGCCAGCAGTACAACGACAGGGGGCAACTTGGCTGGGGCCAACGTCCTGACTTTC.

The chain recombines TRBV23-1 with TRBJ2-5; tentative D call: TRBD2 (5 bases). TRBV23-1 is an ORF for which the function is uncertain. The length of the CDR3 is 16 residues. V was clipped by 0 bases and J by 5 bases, with 16 bases between them. CDR3 loop: CASSQSGLRGGETQYF. The CDR3 bases are TGCGCCAGCAGTCAATCGGGCCTACGGGGTGGGGAGACCCAGTACTTC.

Points on this clone: Relative to the germline gene, one junction end is altered; a read error may explain this. CDR3 DNA: TGTGCCAGCAGCTCCCTCCGGGGGGGCCAGGCCTTC. Residues: CASSSLRGGQAF. The chain links TRBV7-3 to TRBJ1-2, with D possibly being TRBD1 (6 bases). The CDR3 is 12 residues long. Germline lookup yields CDR1 SGHTA and CDR2 FQGTGA.

The rearrangement uses TRBV9 and TRBJ1-1; the D is unclear. The CDR3 contains 15 residues. Trimming removed 0 bases at V and 0 bases at J, with 9 bases between. The germline V gene encodes CDR1 SGDLS and CDR2 YYNGEE. As DNA, the CDR3 is TGTGCCAGCAGCGTAGGAGGAGAGGTGAACACTGAAGCTTTCTTT. Translation: CASSVGGEVNTEAFF.

The CDR3 DNA reads as TGTGCCAGCAGTGAAGCGCTAATCGGAGATACGCAGTATTTT. It is translated as CASSEALIGDTQYF. The chain combines TRBV6-1 with TRBJ2-3, with D uncertain. CDR3 length equals 14 residues. CDR1 and CDR2 from the germline V gene are MNHNS and SASEGT. Trimming stripped 0 bases from V and 5 bases from J, with 9 bases between.

This sequence joins TRBV9 and TRBJ2-2, with D unresolved. Trimming pared 0 bases from V and 2 bases from J, leaving 8 bases between. The CDR3 covers 15 residues. Germline CDR1 SGDLS, CDR2 YYNGEE. As DNA, the CDR3 is TGTGCCAGCAGCGTAGGGCACCTTAACACCGGGGAGCTGTTTTTT. Amino acids: CASSVGHLNTGELFF.

The chain joins TRBV5-6 to TRBJ2-1; the match to TRBD2 covers 11 bases. V trimming: 4 bases; J trimming: 9 bases; junction bases outside the gene matches: 9. Germline V gene sequence: CDR1 SGHDT, CDR2 YYEEEE. CDR3 length: 15 amino acids. The CDR3 loop is CASSTISGRATEQFF. The CDR3 nucleotides read TGTGCCAGCAGCACGATTAGCGGGAGGGCCACTGAGCAGTTCTTC. Full variable domain (missing parts from reference TRBV5-6 and TRBJ2-1): DAGVTQSPTHLIKTRGQQVTLRCSPKSGHDTVSWYQQALGQGPQFIFQYYEEEERQRGNFPDRFSGHQFPNYSSELNVNALLLGDSALYLCASSTISGRATEQFFGPGTRLTVL.

The chain employs TRBV5-1 and TRBJ2-3; 8 bases line up with TRBD1. The length of the CDR3 is 15 residues. Trimming removed 6 bases from V and 5 bases from J; junction bases left unmatched: 11. Germline V gene lookup returns CDR1 SGHRS and CDR2 YFSETQ. The CDR3 nucleotides read TGCGCCAGCAACACGGCCGGACAGGGACGAGATACGCAGTATTTT. Translating gives CASNTAGQGRDTQYF.

The chain recombines TRBV6-5 with TRBJ2-7; 12 bases fit TRBD1. This CDR3 spans 15 amino acids. J was trimmed by 7 bases and V by 6 bases; bases with no gene match: 10. Looked up from germline, CDR1 is MNHEY and CDR2 is SVGAGI. The CDR3: CASSLGGTGGREQYF. The DNA for the CDR3 is TGTGCCAGCAGCTTGGGGGGGACAGGGGGCCGGGAGCAGTACTTC.

This chain links TRBV29-1 with TRBJ1-2, with 8 bases identical to TRBD1. The CDR3 totals 14 residues. Germline-derived CDR1 and CDR2 are SQVTM and ANQGSEA. J lost 2 bases, V lost 5 bases, and 7 bases had no gene match. The DNA of the CDR3 is TGCAGCGTTCCCAGGGGACAGGCGAACTATGGCTACACCTTC. Its protein is CSVPRGQANYGYTF.

In DNA form, the CDR3 reads TGTGCCAGCAGCTTACAGGGAGGGGGTAATTCACCCCTCCACTTT. It encodes CASSLQGGGNSPLHF. This chain joins TRBV5-5 and TRBJ1-6, with D perhaps matching TRBD1 (6 bases). The length of the CDR3 is 15 residues. V gave up 2 bases and J gave up 6 bases, with 12 bases separating them. Germline V CDR1 and CDR2: SGHKS, YYEKEE (reference sequence). Full variable domain (rest looked up from reference TRBV5-5 and TRBJ1-6): DAGVTQSPTHLIKTRGQQVTLRCSPISGHKSVSWYQQVLGQGPQFIFQYYEKEERGRGNFPDRFSARQFPNYSSELNVNALLLGDSALYLCASSLQGGGNSPLHFGNGTRLTVT.

The count of this clone is one. The chain links TRBV7-5 to TRBJ2-2; the listed D gene, TRBD1, was not tested against the DNA. TRBV7-5 counts as a pseudogene. The CDR3 has 13 amino acids. CDR3 amino acids: CVRAEGDTGELFF. The DNA of the CDR3 is TGTGTCAGGGCCGAGGGGGACACCGGGGAGCTGTTTTTT.

V and J are TRBV9 and TRBJ1-1, with 8 bases fitting TRBD1. J lost 7 bases, V lost 0 bases, and 8 bases had no gene match. The CDR3 length is 15 residues. Germline V gene data show CDR1 as SGDLS and CDR2 as YYNGEE. CDR3 coding DNA: TGTGCCAGCAGCGTAGGTCCCGGGACAGGAGATGAAGCTTTCTTT. Protein sequence: CASSVGPGTGDEAFF.

A few counts support this clone. The V and J genes are TRBV19 and TRBJ2-1; D unclear. Per the germline V gene, CDR1 is LNHDA and CDR2 is SQIVND (reference sequence). The CDR3 totals 16 residues. V was shortened by 4 bases and J by 6 bases, with 19 bases between the two germline ends. CDR3 protein: CASSSPLESIVNEQFF. The CDR3 nucleotides are TGTGCCAGTAGTAGCCCCCTCGAGTCTATAGTCAATGAGCAGTTCTTC. The complete variable domain, with remaining parts taken from reference TRBV19 and TRBJ2-1, reads DGGITQSPKYLFRKEGQNVTLSCEQNLNHDAMYWYRQDPGQGLRLIYYSQIVNDFQKGDIAEGYSVSREKKESFPLTVTSAQKNPTAFYLCASSSPLESIVNEQFFGPGTRLTVL.

The J gene is TRBJ1-2, the V gene TRBV19, with TRBD1 identical over 7 bases. This CDR3 has 14 residues. Germline assignment: CDR1 LNHDA and CDR2 SQIVND (reference sequence). V lost 7 bases to trimming and J lost 2 bases; unmatched junction nucleotides: 7. In nucleotides, the CDR3 is TGTGCCAGTACCCTTTCCAGGGGGAACTATGGCTACACCTTC. This sequence encodes CASTLSRGNYGYTF.

The chain recombines TRBV7-3 with TRBJ2-1, with 12 nucleotides matching TRBD2. Unmatched junction bases numbered 17, after V lost 5 bases and J lost 9 bases. The CDR3 totals 18 residues. CDR1 is SGHTA, CDR2 FQGTGA, per germline. CDR3 loop: CASSRYPPGLAGGGEQFF. The CDR3 region has the DNA TGTGCCAGCAGCCGCTACCCCCCCGGGCTAGCGGGAGGGGGTGAGCAGTTCTTC.

The chain links TRBV11-3 to TRBJ2-7; D is possibly TRBD1 (6 bases). Germline V gives CDR1 SGHNT, CDR2 YENEEA. The CDR3 has 13 amino acids. The ends were cut back, 5 bases at V and 7 bases at J, with 15 bases in the middle. CDR3 DNA sequence: TGTGCCAGCAGCACCACAGGGCGCGGGGAGCAGTACTTC. It is translated as CASSTTGRGEQYF.

The chain employs TRBV24-1 and TRBJ2-1; D uncertain. Trimming pared 9 bases from V and 1 base from J, leaving 9 bases between. The CDR3 is 13 residues long. The germline V gene encodes CDR1 KGHDR and CDR2 SFDVKD. The CDR3 DNA sequence: TGTGCCACCGGCCCCTCTTCCTACAATGAGCAGTTCTTC. As protein: CATGPSSYNEQFF.

This clone was seen a single time. The chain recombines TRBV5-1 with TRBJ1-2; 7 bases are shared with TRBD1. Germline loops: CDR1 SGHRS, CDR2 YFSETQ. Trimming cost V 0 bases and J 4 bases; bases outside gene matches: 6. The CDR3 sequence is 15 residues long. CDR3 DNA: TGCGCCAGCAGCTTGGGTACAGGGGCGAGCTATGGCTACACCTTC. This encodes CASSLGTGASYGYTF.

This clone has only a few counts. V and J are TRBV27 and TRBJ2-3, with 10 bases fitting TRBD2. V lost 5 bases and J lost 6; bases outside the gene matches: 2. The CDR3 is 13 residues long. Looked up from germline, CDR1 is MNHEY and CDR2 is SMNVEV (reference sequence). Here the CDR3 DNA reads TGTGCCAGCAGTAAGCGGGAGGGCGATACGCAGTATTTT. Amino acid sequence: CASSKREGDTQYF.

This clone was counted a single time. The chain links TRBV7-3 to TRBJ2-3, with a tentative D call TRBD1 (6 bases). Trimming pared 1 base from V and 3 bases from J, leaving 14 bases between. Germline CDR1 reads SGHTA; CDR2 reads FQGTGA. This CDR3 comprises 16 residues. CDR3 DNA: TGTGCCAGCAGCTTAATGGGGCAGGGGACGACAGATACGCAGTATTTT. Translated: CASSLMGQGTTDTQYF.

This rearrangement joins TRBV6-1 to TRBJ1-2; 7 positions agree with TRBD1. Trimming at V came to 3 bases and at J to 3 bases, leaving 10 bases not matched to a gene. CDR3 length equals 16 residues. The germline gives CDR1 MNHNS, CDR2 SASEGT. CDR3: CASSDGGGLPDYGYTF. As DNA, the CDR3 is TGTGCCAGCAGTGACGGAGGGGGCCTCCCGGACTATGGCTACACCTTC.

The gene calls are TRBV12-3 or TRBV12-4 and TRBJ2-5; unclear D gene. Trimming cost V 3 bases and J 5 bases, with 7 bases left between them. The CDR3 spans 12 residues. CDR3 DNA sequence: TGTGCCAGCAGTTTCGTCCCGGAGACCCAGTACTTC. Translating gives CASSFVPETQYF.

The V gene is TRBV6-2 or TRBV6-3, the J gene TRBJ1-1; weak D call: TRBD1 (5 bases). Germline CDR1 is MNHEY and CDR2 is SVGEGT. There are 15 residues in the CDR3. Trimming removed 6 bases from V and 5 bases from J, with 19 bases in between. In DNA, the CDR3 is TGTGCCAGCAGCCCACATGGGCGGGGCGGGACTGAAGCTTTCTTT. It is translated as CASSPHGRGGTEAFF.

This chain connects TRBV7-8 to TRBJ2-7; 10 positions match TRBD2. V was pared by 5 bases and J by 3 bases, with 10 bases of the junction left unmatched. Germline V gives CDR1 SGHVS, CDR2 FQNEAQ. The CDR3 is 16 residues long. CDR3 sequence: CASSTRLAGLHYEQYF. CDR3 DNA: TGTGCCAGCAGCACGCGACTAGCGGGCCTACACTACGAGCAGTACTTC.

This chain connects TRBV9 to TRBJ2-2; TRBD2 agrees at 7 bases. Trimming cost V 0 bases and J 4 bases; bases outside gene matches: 6. This CDR3 has 16 residues. The germline V gene has CDR1 SGDLS and CDR2 YYNGEE. CDR3 region: CASSVGASGFTGELFF. CDR3 DNA: TGTGCCAGCAGCGTAGGGGCTAGCGGCTTCACCGGGGAGCTGTTTTTT.